One sample yielded the 17 T cell receptor beta chains listed below, sequenced in a study of T cell responses to AZD1222 COVID-19 vaccine. The assay was immunoSEQ multiplex PCR, and TCRdb's table has in-frame clones only and misses some. The data hold around 120,000 clones, with about 85% observed a single time. Sequenced here: peripheral blood, sampled 28 days after the second AZD1222 dose. The receptors were sampled from an adult who received the AZD1222 COVID-19 vaccine.

This clone has ten or more counts. This chain links TRBV18 with TRBJ1-2; D might be TRBD1 (6 bases). Germline assignment: CDR1 KGHSH and CDR2 LQKENI. This CDR3 has 16 residues. The ends were cut back, 6 bases at V and 6 bases at J, with 23 bases in the middle. The CDR3 DNA sequence: TGTGCCAGCTCTCGAACCGGGGCAGGGGAACCACATGGCTACACCTTC. Its protein product is CASSRTGAGEPHGYTF.

The chain carries TRBV19 and TRBJ2-3; D gene ambiguous. With 5 bases removed from V and 5 bases from J, the gap between germline ends came to 8 bases. From germline, CDR1 is LNHDA and CDR2 SQIVND (reference sequence). The CDR3 has 12 residues. CDR3: CASSPPGDTQYF. In DNA, the CDR3 is TGTGCCAGTAGTCCCCCCGGAGATACGCAGTATTTT.

The V gene is TRBV5-1, the J gene TRBJ1-1; 10 bases agree with TRBD1. This CDR3 region has 15 residues. The germline V gene has CDR1 SGHRS and CDR2 YFSETQ. V lost 4 bases and J lost 2; bases outside the gene matches: 5. CDR3 protein: CASSGGQGRNTEAFF. CDR3 coding DNA: TGCGCCAGCAGCGGGGGACAGGGGAGAAACACTGAAGCTTTCTTT.

The chain is built from TRBV29-1 and TRBJ2-5, with D uncertain. This CDR3 is built from 11 residues. Trimming left V 4 bases short and J 4 bases short, with 7 bases between. Per the germline V gene, CDR1 is SQVTM and CDR2 is ANQGSEA. As DNA, the CDR3 is TGCAGCGTTGCTCTGGGAGAGACCCAGTACTTC. Protein: CSVALGETQYF.

This sequence joins TRBV28 and TRBJ2-7; 9 bases match TRBD2. Germline trimming cut 3 bases from V and 2 bases from J; bases unmatched to any gene: 2. The CDR3 runs 14 residues. The germline CDR1 and CDR2 sequences are MDHEN and SYDVKM. CDR3 protein: CASSFGGRAYEQYF. The CDR3 DNA reads as TGTGCCAGCAGTTTTGGCGGGAGGGCCTACGAGCAGTACTTC. The whole variable domain, remainder taken from reference TRBV28 and TRBJ2-7, is DVKVTQSSRYLVKRTGEKVFLECVQDMDHENMFWYRQDPGLGLRLIYFSYDVKMKEKGDIPEGYSVSREKKERFSLILESASTNQTSMYLCASSFGGRAYEQYFGPGTRLTVT.

The chain carries TRBV11-2 and TRBJ2-5; a weak D match, TRBD2 (7 bases). CDR1 is SGHAT and CDR2 is FQNNGV in the germline V gene. The CDR3 contains 12 residues. Trimming removed 5 bases at V and 5 bases at J, with 9 bases between. The CDR3 here is CASSGRGETQYF. The CDR3 DNA is TGTGCCAGCAGCGGGAGGGGGGAGACCCAGTACTTC.

V and J are TRBV11-1 and TRBJ1-2, with D perhaps matching TRBD1 (5 bases). Germline V gene sequence: CDR1 SGHAT, CDR2 FQDESV (reference sequence). The V and J ends lost 0 bases and 7 bases respectively, with 12 bases between them. This CDR3 has 14 residues. The CDR3 protein is CASSLAGRAGGYTF. As DNA, the CDR3 is TGTGCCAGCAGCTTAGCCGGCAGGGCCGGTGGCTACACCTTC.

The genes are TRBV30 and TRBJ2-1; possibly TRBD1 or TRBD2 for D (6 bases each). Trimming took off 2 bases at V and 9 bases at J, with 14 bases between the two ends. The CDR3 has 13 residues. Per germline, CDR1 GTSNPN and CDR2 SVGIG (reference sequence). The CDR3 spells CAWSSLGGPEQFF. Here the CDR3 DNA reads TGTGCCTGGAGTAGCCTAGGGGGGCCTGAGCAGTTCTTC.

The chain combines TRBV30 with TRBJ2-7; D is unresolved. The CDR3 consists of 13 residues. The germline gives CDR1 GTSNPN, CDR2 SVGIG (reference sequence). Trimming cost V 1 base and J 4 bases, with 11 bases left between them. This chain's CDR3 is CAWSGGPAYEQYF. CDR3 sequence (DNA): TGTGCCTGGAGTGGTGGGCCAGCATACGAGCAGTACTTC. Variable domain in full (rest from reference TRBV30 and TRBJ2-7): SQTIHQWPATLVQPVGSPLSLECTVEGTSNPNLYWYRQAAGRGLQLLFYSVGIGQISSEVPQNLSASRPQDRQFILSSKKLLLSDSGFYLCAWSGGPAYEQYFGPGTRLTVT.

This clone has only one observation. The chain is built from TRBV7-9 and TRBJ1-3; D gene unclear. Trimming took off 4 bases at V and 0 bases at J, with 13 bases between the two ends. Germline loops: CDR1 SEHNR, CDR2 FQNEAQ (reference sequence). The CDR3 sequence is 16 residues long. The DNA of the CDR3 is TGTGCCAGCAGCTACTTAACCCCACTCTCTGGAAACACCATATATTTT. Residues: CASSYLTPLSGNTIYF.

V is TRBV3-1 (or the pseudogene TRBV3-2) and J is TRBJ1-6, with no clear D. Trimming shortened V by 1 base and J by 13 bases, and 14 bases separated the two germline ends. The CDR3 runs to 14 residues. Germline assignment: CDR1 LGHDT and CDR2 YNNKEL (reference sequence). The CDR3 sequence is CASSQALTVMPLHF. The CDR3 DNA sequence: TGTGCCAGCAGCCAAGCCCTAACGGTGATGCCCCTCCACTTT.

The chain uses TRBV24-1 and TRBJ2-3; D call uncertain. CDR3 size: 14 residues. The germline V gene encodes CDR1 KGHDR and CDR2 SFDVKD. V lost 5 bases and J 2 bases, leaving 10 bases between the germline ends. CDR3 in amino acids: CATSAYRDTDTQYF. The DNA for the CDR3 is TGTGCCACCAGTGCGTATCGAGACACAGATACGCAGTATTTT.

This clone was seen a few times. The V gene is TRBV28, the J gene TRBJ1-1; D is uncertain. V lost 2 bases and J lost 4, with 5 bases in between. This CDR3 has 12 residues. Looked up from germline, CDR1 is MDHEN and CDR2 is SYDVKM. CDR3 sequence: CASSLSVTEAFF. CDR3 sequence (DNA): TGTGCCAGCAGTTTAAGTGTCACTGAAGCTTTCTTT.

This clone appeared a single time. This sequence joins TRBV2 and TRBJ2-7; D possibly corresponds to TRBD1 (5 bases). Trimming left V 0 bases short and J 2 bases short, with 14 bases between. The CDR3 totals 16 residues. The germline V gene has CDR1 SNHLY and CDR2 FYNNEI. CDR3 sequence reads: CASSEALQDSTYEQYF. The CDR3 DNA follows: TGTGCCAGCAGTGAAGCGCTTCAAGACAGTACCTACGAGCAGTACTTC.

The count of this clone is one. The chain carries TRBV29-1 and TRBJ1-4; no definite D call. CDR1 SQVTM and CDR2 ANQGSEA come from the germline V gene. Trimming removed 4 bases from V and 4 bases from J, with 10 bases in between. The length of the CDR3 is 13 residues. The CDR3 region is CSVGGSGNEKLFF. CDR3 nucleotide sequence: TGCAGCGTTGGTGGGTCGGGTAATGAAAAACTGTTTTTT.

V gene TRBV12-3 or TRBV12-4 combines with J gene TRBJ1-5, with no clear D. Trimming removed 7 bases from V and 2 bases from J, with 9 bases in between. The CDR3 has 13 residues. The CDR3 loop is CASNSGRNQPQHF. The CDR3 nucleotides are TGTGCCAGCAATTCAGGTCGCAATCAGCCCCAGCATTTT.

The chain has TRBV23-1 and TRBJ1-3; 7 bases map to TRBD1. TRBV23-1 falls under the ORF class, with uncertain function. The CDR3 covers 18 residues. V gave up 4 bases and J gave up 0 bases; unmatched junction bases: 12. CDR3 sequence: CASSRSLHRGSSGNTIYF. The DNA for the CDR3 is TGCGCCAGCAGTCGCAGCCTTCACAGGGGTTCCTCTGGAAACACCATATATTTT.